This T cell receptor beta chain was profiled in a study of T cells in localized non-small cell lung cancer. On this clone itself: What it recognizes is unknown.

The CDR3 extends over 16 amino acids. Between the trimmed V and J ends, which lost 0 bases and 0 bases, there was a span of 12 bases. The germline V gene has CDR1 SGDLS and CDR2 YYNGEE. Clones were read by immunoSEQ multiplex PCR, and TCRdb kept only the in-frame ones, dropping some. The sample has about 28,000 clones, 65% to 85% seen once. Overall study results and limits: In adjacent lung appeared a median around 54 of the top 100 tumor clones. As only one tumor region underwent sequencing, heterogeneity remains possible. Tumor showed lower T cell clonality than uninvolved adjacent lung, where it was highest.

Sequencing used peripheral blood mononuclear cells, obtained before any cancer treatment. This TCR was recovered from a man aged 40 to 69 with stage III lung adenocarcinoma. V and J are TRBV9 and TRBJ2-5, with TRBD1 as a possible D gene (6 bases). The CDR3 DNA is TGTGCCAGCAGCGTAGACGCCAGGGGCTACCAAGAGACCCAGTACTTC. It specifies CASSVDARGYQETQYF.